Shown below are 23 T cell receptor beta chains from a single sample sequenced in a study of shared clonotypes between healthy human individuals. Sequenced by immunoSEQ multiplex PCR; TCRdb stores in-frame clones only, minus some. Here the sample spans roughly 2,500,000 clones, roughly 93% being singletons. Sequenced input: naive CD4+ T cells from PBMCs. Subset of the sample: CD45RA+ positively selected. The origin of the receptors is a man between 18 and 29 years old in good health. Some clones in this sample may be carry-over from other donors' samples.

The rearrangement uses TRBV27 and TRBJ2-5; D unresolved. CDR3 size: 13 residues. Germline V gene lookup returns CDR1 MNHEY and CDR2 SMNVEV (reference sequence). The V and J ends lost 3 bases and 4 bases respectively, with 9 bases between them. Here the CDR3 reads CASSFRGAETQYF. The CDR3 DNA sequence: TGTGCCAGCAGTTTTCGTGGCGCAGAGACCCAGTACTTC.

Comment on this clone: The sample holds other DNA sequences that translate to the same CDR3. The chain is built from TRBV5-1 and TRBJ1-3, with 9 bases identical to TRBD1. Germline V gives CDR1 SGHRS, CDR2 YFSETQ. The CDR3 runs to 15 residues. V shed 0 bases and J 4 bases; nucleotides not matched to a gene: 2. The chain's CDR3 is CASSLGTGAGNTIYF. Written as DNA, the CDR3 is TGCGCCAGCAGCTTGGGGACAGGGGCGGGAAACACCATATATTTT.

CDR3 amino acids: CASGLVLGTSGRNYEQYF. CDR3 nucleotides: TGTGCTAGTGGTTTGGTACTGGGGACTAGCGGGAGAAACTACGAGCAGTACTTC. The chain links TRBV12-5 to TRBJ2-7; 14 positions agree with TRBD2. CDR1 is LGHNT and CDR2 is FRNRAP in the germline V gene. V shed 0 bases and J 3 bases; nucleotides not matched to a gene: 7. The CDR3 spans 18 residues.

The genes are TRBV6-1 and TRBJ1-2, with D uncertain. There are 13 residues in the CDR3. Germline V lookup: CDR1 MNHNS, CDR2 SASEGT. Trimming shortened V by 0 bases and J by 8 bases, and 10 bases separated the two germline ends. Here the CDR3 DNA reads TGTGCCAGCAGTGAAGCGCGGGATCGCGGCTACACCTTC. The encoded protein is CASSEARDRGYTF.

The CDR3 loop reads CASSYGVSYEQYF. DNA of the CDR3: TGTGCCAGCAGTTATGGTGTGTCCTACGAGCAGTACTTC. The chain joins TRBV6-6 to TRBJ2-7; no firm D call. The length of the CDR3 is 13 residues. V shed 3 bases and J shed 1 base, with 7 bases lying between them. The germline CDR1 and CDR2 sequences are MNHNY and SVGAGI (reference sequence).

Concerning this clone itself: This CDR3 is also generated by other DNA sequences in the sample. This chain uses TRBV18 with TRBJ2-5, with 9 bases matching TRBD1. The junction had 2 bases not matched to a gene; V was cut back by 2 bases and J by 1 base. Per germline, CDR1 KGHSH and CDR2 LQKENI. The CDR3 runs to 15 residues. The CDR3 DNA is TGTGCCAGCTCACCATCGACAGGGGGCCAAGAGACCCAGTACTTC. Translated, it gives CASSPSTGGQETQYF.

The chain recombines TRBV14 with TRBJ2-7; 9 bases are a match to TRBD1. This CDR3 comprises 16 residues. V lost 0 bases to trimming and J lost 2 bases; unmatched junction nucleotides: 5. Germline CDR1 reads SGHDN; CDR2 reads FVKESK. The CDR3: CASSQDRGTGTYEQYF. Here the CDR3 DNA reads TGTGCCAGCAGCCAAGATAGGGGGACAGGGACCTACGAGCAGTACTTC. Drawing the rest from reference TRBV14 and TRBJ2-7, the complete variable domain is EAGVTQFPSHSVIEKGQTVTLRCDPISGHDNLYWYRRVMGKEIKFLLHFVKESKQDESGMPNNRFLAERTGGTYSTLKVQPAELEDSGVYFCASSQDRGTGTYEQYFGPGTRLTVT.

The chain combines TRBV9 with TRBJ2-1, with 8 bases that match TRBD1. Germline V gene data show CDR1 as SGDLS and CDR2 as YYNGEE. V was clipped by 6 bases and J by 9 bases; unmatched bases: 8. The CDR3 has 13 amino acids. As DNA, the CDR3 is TGTGCCAGCACCCAGACAGGGGTTGGTGAGCAGTTCTTC. Protein: CASTQTGVGEQFF. Based on the CDR3 plus reference TRBV9 and TRBJ2-1, the full variable domain is DSGVTQTPKHLITATGQRVTLRCSPRSGDLSVYWYQQSLDQGLQFLIQYYNGEERAKGNILERFSAQQFPDLHSELNLSSLELGDSALYFCASTQTGVGEQFFGPGTRLTVL.

The V call is TRBV5-1, the J call TRBJ1-1; TRBD1 might be the D (5 bases). The CDR3 length is 12 residues. V was cut by 2 bases and J by 7 bases, with 9 bases left in between. The germline gives CDR1 SGHRS, CDR2 YFSETQ. CDR3 coding DNA: TGCGCCAGCAGCTTTTCGGGGGATGAAGCTTTCTTT. Translation: CASSFSGDEAFF.

The CDR3 sequence is CASSPGGSVSETQYF. CDR3 coding DNA: TGTGCCAGCAGTCCCGGGGGCTCGGTATCCGAGACCCAGTACTTC. The chain employs TRBV28 and TRBJ2-5, with D perhaps given as TRBD1 or TRBD2 (6 bases each). The CDR3 is 15 amino acids. Germline values: CDR1 MDHEN, CDR2 SYDVKM. V lost 5 bases and J lost 5, with 18 bases in between.

This clone was detected only once. The chain recombines TRBV6-1 with TRBJ1-3, with TRBD1 identical over 7 bases. The CDR3 contains 16 residues. V lost 1 base and J lost 0; bases outside the gene matches: 3. Germline V gives CDR1 MNHNS, CDR2 SASEGT. The DNA of the CDR3 is TGTGCCAGCAGTGAAGACAGGGGACTCTCTGGAAACACCATATATTTT. Translation gives CASSEDRGLSGNTIYF.

CDR3 sequence (DNA): TGTGCCAGTAGACTAGCGGGGATATACACCTACGAGCAGTACTTC. Protein: CASRLAGIYTYEQYF. The rearrangement uses TRBV19 and TRBJ2-7, with 10 bases that match TRBD2. This CDR3 is built from 15 residues. Germline assignment: CDR1 LNHDA and CDR2 SQIVND (reference sequence). V was clipped by 6 bases and J by 2 bases; unmatched bases: 7. The full variable domain, completed using reference TRBV19 and TRBJ2-7, is DGGITQSPKYLFRKEGQNVTLSCEQNLNHDAMYWYRQDPGQGLRLIYYSQIVNDFQKGDIAEGYSVSREKKESFPLTVTSAQKNPTAFYLCASRLAGIYTYEQYFGPGTRLTVT.

The rearrangement uses TRBV4-3 and TRBJ2-1, with 12 bases that match TRBD2. J gave up 1 base and V 3 bases, and 13 bases lay outside the gene matches. The CDR3 contains 20 residues. The germline V gene has CDR1 LGHNA and CDR2 YSLEER. CDR3 loop: CASSQSRRTSGTSSYNEQFF. Here the CDR3 DNA reads TGCGCCAGCAGCCAGAGTCGTAGGACTAGCGGGACTAGTTCCTACAATGAGCAGTTCTTC.

V is TRBV28 and J is TRBJ2-1, with TRBD1 matching over 9 bases. Per germline, CDR1 MDHEN and CDR2 SYDVKM. The CDR3 extends over 13 amino acids. Losses at the gene ends were 6 bases for V and 8 bases for J; bases not matched to a gene: 5. The CDR3 loop reads CASSHDRGYEQFF. The CDR3 DNA follows: TGTGCCAGCAGCCACGACAGGGGGTATGAGCAGTTCTTC.

The J gene is TRBJ2-3, the V gene TRBV6-1; D not certain. Germline CDR1 MNHNS, CDR2 SASEGT. The CDR3 is made up of 13 amino acids. V lost 2 bases, J lost 5 bases, and 8 bases lay in between. The chain's CDR3 is CASSETPRDTQYF. The CDR3 nucleotides are TGTGCCAGCAGTGAAACACCGAGAGATACGCAGTATTTT.

The chain joins TRBV5-1 to TRBJ2-1; 10 bases line up with TRBD2. The CDR3 runs 18 residues. Trimming took 3 bases from V and 0 from J; bases not matched to a gene: 9. Germline-derived CDR1 and CDR2 are SGHRS and YFSETQ. This chain's CDR3 is CASSYWTSGYGSYNEQFF. The CDR3 DNA follows: TGCGCCAGCAGCTACTGGACTAGCGGATATGGCTCCTACAATGAGCAGTTCTTC.

V and J are TRBV10-3 and TRBJ2-7, with TRBD1 identical over 12 bases. Germline V gene sequence: CDR1 ENHRY, CDR2 SYGVKD. The J segment lost 5 bases and the V segment lost 9 bases, leaving 2 bases of the junction unmatched. The CDR3 is 12 residues long. The CDR3 bases are TGTGCCATAGGGACAGGGGGCGACGAGCAGTACTTC. Translated: CAIGTGGDEQYF.

The chain carries TRBV5-1 and TRBJ1-1; D gene unclear. The ends were cut back, 3 bases at V and 6 bases at J, with 9 bases in the middle. Germline V lookup: CDR1 SGHRS, CDR2 YFSETQ. This CDR3 has 12 residues. CDR3 protein: CASSSKSSEAFF. The CDR3 DNA reads TGCGCCAGCAGCTCCAAGAGCTCTGAAGCTTTCTTT.

The chain recombines TRBV7-9 with TRBJ1-4, with TRBD1 matching 7 bases. Germline V gives CDR1 SEHNR, CDR2 FQNEAQ (reference sequence). The CDR3 length is 15 residues. V was clipped by 4 bases and J by 8 bases; unmatched bases: 10. This CDR3 is CASSSPTGDAEKLFF. The CDR3 DNA sequence: TGTGCCAGCAGCTCCCCCACAGGGGATGCAGAAAAACTGTTTTTT. The whole variable domain, remainder taken from reference TRBV7-9 and TRBJ1-4, is DTGVSQNPRHKITKRGQNVTFRCDPISEHNRLYWYRQTLGQGPEFLTYFQNEAQLEKSRLLSDRFSAERPKGSFSTLEIQRTEQGDSAMYLCASSSPTGDAEKLFFGSGTQLSVL.

The chain has TRBV7-8 and TRBJ2-7; the match to TRBD1 covers 8 bases. Germline lookup yields CDR1 SGHVS and CDR2 FQNEAQ. There are 16 residues in the CDR3. The V and J ends lost 5 bases and 2 bases, in that order; junction bases with no gene match: 11. CDR3 coding DNA: TGTGCCAGCAGCACCGAGACAGGGGCAATTACCTACGAGCAGTACTTC. It yields the protein CASSTETGAITYEQYF.

This clone has just one count. J is TRBJ1-2 and V is TRBV5-4; 10 nucleotides agree with TRBD1. Unmatched junction bases numbered 6, after V lost 4 bases and J lost 0 bases. The CDR3 length is 16 residues. Germline CDR1 is SGHNT and CDR2 is YYREEE (reference sequence). Here the CDR3 reads CASSRRDRGANYGYTF. In nucleotides, the CDR3 is TGTGCCAGCAGCCGCCGGGACAGGGGAGCTAACTATGGCTACACCTTC.

The chain employs TRBV11-2 and TRBJ2-7; 12 bases fit TRBD2. In germline, CDR1 is SGHAT, CDR2 FQNNGV. The ends lost 2 bases at V and 7 bases at J; junction bases unmatched: 9. The CDR3 length is 16 residues. The CDR3 loop reads CASSLQATSGSREQYF. The CDR3 DNA is TGTGCCAGCAGCTTACAGGCGACTAGCGGGAGTAGGGAGCAGTACTTC.

The CDR3 nucleotides read TGTGCCAGCAGTGGTAGGGGACAACCCATGGGTGGCTACACCTTC. As protein: CASSGRGQPMGGYTF. This chain joins TRBV2 and TRBJ1-2, with D possibly being TRBD1 (6 bases). Trimming left V 4 bases short and J 7 bases short, with 19 bases between. This CDR3 region has 15 residues. Germline V gene lookup returns CDR1 SNHLY and CDR2 FYNNEI.